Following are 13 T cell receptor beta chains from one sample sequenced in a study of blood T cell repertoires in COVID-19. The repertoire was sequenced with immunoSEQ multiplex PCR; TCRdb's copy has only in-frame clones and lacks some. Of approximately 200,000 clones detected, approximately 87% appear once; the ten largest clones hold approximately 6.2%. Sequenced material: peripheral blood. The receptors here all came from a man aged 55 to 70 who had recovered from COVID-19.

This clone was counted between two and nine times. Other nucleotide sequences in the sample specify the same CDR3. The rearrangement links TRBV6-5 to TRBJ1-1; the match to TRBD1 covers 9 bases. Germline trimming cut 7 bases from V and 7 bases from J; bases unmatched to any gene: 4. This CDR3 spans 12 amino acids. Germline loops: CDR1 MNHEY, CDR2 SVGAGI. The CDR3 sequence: CASTRTGDEAFF. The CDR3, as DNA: TGTGCCAGCACCCGGACAGGGGATGAAGCTTTCTTT.

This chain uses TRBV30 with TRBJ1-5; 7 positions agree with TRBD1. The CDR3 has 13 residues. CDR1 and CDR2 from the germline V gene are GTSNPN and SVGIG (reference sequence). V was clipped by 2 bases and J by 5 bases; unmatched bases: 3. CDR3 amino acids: CAWSPGTDQPQHF. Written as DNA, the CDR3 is TGTGCCTGGAGTCCGGGGACAGATCAGCCCCAGCATTTT.

CDR3 loop: CASQGVSNQPQHF. In DNA form, the CDR3 reads TGTGCCAGTCAGGGGGTAAGCAATCAGCCCCAGCATTTT. The chain couples TRBV6-5 to TRBJ1-5; 7 positions agree with TRBD1. V shed 9 bases and J 1 base; nucleotides not matched to a gene: 3. This CDR3 spans 13 amino acids. Germline V gene sequence: CDR1 MNHEY, CDR2 SVGAGI.

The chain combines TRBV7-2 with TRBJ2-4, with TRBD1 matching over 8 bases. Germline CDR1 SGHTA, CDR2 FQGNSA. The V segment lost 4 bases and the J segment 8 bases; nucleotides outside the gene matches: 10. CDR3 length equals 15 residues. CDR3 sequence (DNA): TGTGCCAGCAGCTATTGGACAGGGAATCGCGACATTCAGTACTTC. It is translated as CASSYWTGNRDIQYF.

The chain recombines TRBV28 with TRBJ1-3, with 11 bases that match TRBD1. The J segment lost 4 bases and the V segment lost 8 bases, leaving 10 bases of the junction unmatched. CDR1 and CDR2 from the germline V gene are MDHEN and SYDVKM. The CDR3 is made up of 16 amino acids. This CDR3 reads CASGERGQGGGNTIYF. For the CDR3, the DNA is TGTGCCAGCGGGGAGCGGGGACAGGGGGGAGGAAACACCATATATTTT.

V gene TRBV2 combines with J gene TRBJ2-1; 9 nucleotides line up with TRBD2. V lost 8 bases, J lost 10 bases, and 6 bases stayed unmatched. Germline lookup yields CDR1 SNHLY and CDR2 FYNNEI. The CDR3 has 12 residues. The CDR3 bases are TGTGCCAGCTTGGGGACTAGCATCGAGCAGTTCTTC. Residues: CASLGTSIEQFF.

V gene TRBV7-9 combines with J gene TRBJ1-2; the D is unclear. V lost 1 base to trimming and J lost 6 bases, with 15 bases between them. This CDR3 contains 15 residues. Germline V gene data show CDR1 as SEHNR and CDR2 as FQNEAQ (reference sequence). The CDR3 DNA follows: TGTGCCAGCAGCTTAGGACCGGGATTCACCGATGGCTACACCTTC. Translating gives CASSLGPGFTDGYTF.

CDR3 DNA: TGTGCCAGCTCACCCCGCAGTTCCACAGATACGCAGTATTTT. It is translated as CASSPRSSTDTQYF. The chain is built from TRBV18 and TRBJ2-3; no clear D gene. V was pared by 3 bases and J by 2 bases, with 9 bases between. Looked up from germline, CDR1 is KGHSH and CDR2 is LQKENI. The CDR3 runs to 14 residues.

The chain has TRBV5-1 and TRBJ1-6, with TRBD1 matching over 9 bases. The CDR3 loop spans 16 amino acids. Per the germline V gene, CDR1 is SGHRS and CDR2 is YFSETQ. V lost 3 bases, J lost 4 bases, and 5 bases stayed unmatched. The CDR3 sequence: CASSSLDRGYNSPLHF. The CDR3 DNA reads TGCGCCAGCAGCTCGCTGGACAGGGGTTATAATTCACCCCTCCACTTT.

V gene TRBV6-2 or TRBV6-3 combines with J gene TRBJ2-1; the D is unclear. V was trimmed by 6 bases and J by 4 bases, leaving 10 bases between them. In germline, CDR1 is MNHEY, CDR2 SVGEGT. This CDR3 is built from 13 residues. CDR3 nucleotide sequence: TGTGCCAGCAGCCCGGCGACTTACAATGAGCAGTTCTTC. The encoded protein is CASSPATYNEQFF.

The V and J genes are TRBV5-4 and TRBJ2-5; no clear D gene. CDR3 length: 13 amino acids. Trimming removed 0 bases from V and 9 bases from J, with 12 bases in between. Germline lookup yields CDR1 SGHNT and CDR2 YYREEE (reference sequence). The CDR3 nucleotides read TGTGCCAGCAGCTTGGGAGCTTCCCCGGCCCAGTACTTC. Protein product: CASSLGASPAQYF.

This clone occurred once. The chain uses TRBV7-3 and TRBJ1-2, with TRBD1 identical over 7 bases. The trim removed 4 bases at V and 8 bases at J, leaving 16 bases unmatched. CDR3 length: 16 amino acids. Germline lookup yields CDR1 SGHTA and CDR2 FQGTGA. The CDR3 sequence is CASSSRRDSAPQGYTF. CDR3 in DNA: TGTGCCAGCAGCTCCCGCCGGGACAGCGCACCCCAGGGCTACACCTTC.

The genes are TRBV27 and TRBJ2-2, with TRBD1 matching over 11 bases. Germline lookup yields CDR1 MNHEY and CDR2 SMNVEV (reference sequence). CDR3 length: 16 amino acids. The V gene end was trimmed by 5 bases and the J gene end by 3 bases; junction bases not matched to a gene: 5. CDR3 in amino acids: CASSTGQGADTGELFF. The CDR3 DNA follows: TGTGCCAGCAGTACAGGACAGGGGGCTGACACCGGGGAGCTGTTTTTT.